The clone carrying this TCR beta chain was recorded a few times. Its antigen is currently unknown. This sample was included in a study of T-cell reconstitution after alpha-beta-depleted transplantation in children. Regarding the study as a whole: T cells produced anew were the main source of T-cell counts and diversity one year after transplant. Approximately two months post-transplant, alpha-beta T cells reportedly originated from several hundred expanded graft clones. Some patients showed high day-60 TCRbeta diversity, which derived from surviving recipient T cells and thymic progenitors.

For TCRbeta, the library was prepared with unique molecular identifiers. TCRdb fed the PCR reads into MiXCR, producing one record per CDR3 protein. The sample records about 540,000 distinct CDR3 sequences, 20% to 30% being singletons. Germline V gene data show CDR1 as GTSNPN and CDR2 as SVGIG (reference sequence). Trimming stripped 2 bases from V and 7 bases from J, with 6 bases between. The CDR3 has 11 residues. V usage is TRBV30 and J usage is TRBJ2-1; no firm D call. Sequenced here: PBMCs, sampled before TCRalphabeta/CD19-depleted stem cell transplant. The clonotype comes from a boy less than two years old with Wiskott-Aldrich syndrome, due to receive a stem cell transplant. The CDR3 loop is CAWSSGNEQFF. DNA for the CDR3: TGTGCCTGGAGTTCTGGGAATGAGCAGTTCTTC.